The clone carrying this T cell receptor beta chain was picked up many times. Its antigen remains unidentified. TCRdb ran MiXCR on the reads and lists one entry per CDR3 protein. In the table there are approximately 100,000 distinct CDR3 sequences, 35% to 50% of which are singletons. The junction had 8 bases not matched to a gene; V was cut back by 3 bases and J by 5 bases. The germline V gene encodes CDR1 SQVTM and CDR2 ANQGSEA. CDR3 length: 16 residues. The sample belongs to a study of T cell repertoires in cytomegalovirus infection. Study background: In public TCR beta signatures, there were indications of both CMV infection and matching HLA type.

General observations from the study: Ex vivo responses were dominated by HLA-C-restricted CMV-specific TCR beta clonotypes.

The sequence was collected from a human donor in good health (CMV status not recorded). Some clones in this sample may be carry-over from other donors' samples. The sequences come from CD8+ T cells from cultured PBMCs, collected from culture after CMV antigen stimulation. The chain uses TRBV29-1 and TRBJ2-2, with 11 positions matching TRBD2. The CDR3, as DNA: TGCAGCGTTGAGTTGGGTACTAGCGGGAGTACCGGGGAGCTGTTTTTT. It specifies CSVELGTSGSTGELFF.